This T cell receptor beta chain is drawn from a study of regulatory T cells in long-lasting Graves disease. The overall study: Antithyroid drug use was under 3 months in newly diagnosed Graves' patients.

Libraries of TCR beta came from iRepertoire HTBI primers plus Arm-PCR of CDR3 regions. In TCRdb, the multiplex PCR reads were re-called with MiXCR into one record per CDR3 protein. The sample carries approximately 400,000 distinct CDR3 sequences, around 15% recorded once. This clonotype showed up many times. The V end was cut by 2 bases, the J end by 6 bases, with 10 bases between. There are 13 residues in the CDR3. Germline V CDR1 and CDR2: MNHEY, SVGAGI. The sample's time point: newly diagnosed GD, antithyroid drugs for less than 3 months. Extracted PBMC RNA gave rise to the TCR library. Collection of peripheral blood (approximately 9 milliliters) was done using EDTA tubes.

The TCR sequence derives from a female donor with Graves disease. Sequenced here: peripheral blood mononuclear cells (PBMCs), sampled at new diagnosis, from a patient treated with antithyroid drugs. This sequence joins TRBV6-5 and TRBJ1-2; no clear D. As DNA, the CDR3 is TGTGCCAGCAGTTACAGGGATTTCCATGGCTACACCTTC. Protein product: CASSYRDFHGYTF.